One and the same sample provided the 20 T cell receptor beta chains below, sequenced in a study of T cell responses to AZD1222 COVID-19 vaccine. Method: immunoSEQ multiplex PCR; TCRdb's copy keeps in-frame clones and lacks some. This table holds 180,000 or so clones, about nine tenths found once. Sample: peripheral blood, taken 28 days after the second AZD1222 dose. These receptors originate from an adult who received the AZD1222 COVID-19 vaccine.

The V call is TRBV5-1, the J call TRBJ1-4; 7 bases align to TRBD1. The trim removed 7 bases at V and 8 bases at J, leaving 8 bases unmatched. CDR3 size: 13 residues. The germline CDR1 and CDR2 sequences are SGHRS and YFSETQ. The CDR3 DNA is TGCGCCAGCCCCGACAGGGTAAAGGAAAAACTGTTTTTT. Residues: CASPDRVKEKLFF.

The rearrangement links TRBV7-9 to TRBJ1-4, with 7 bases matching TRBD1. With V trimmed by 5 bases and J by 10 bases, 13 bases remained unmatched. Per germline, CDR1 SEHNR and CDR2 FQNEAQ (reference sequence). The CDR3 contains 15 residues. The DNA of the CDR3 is TGTGCCAGCAGCACGGGACAGAACCCTGGCCCAAAACTGTTTTTT. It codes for CASSTGQNPGPKLFF.

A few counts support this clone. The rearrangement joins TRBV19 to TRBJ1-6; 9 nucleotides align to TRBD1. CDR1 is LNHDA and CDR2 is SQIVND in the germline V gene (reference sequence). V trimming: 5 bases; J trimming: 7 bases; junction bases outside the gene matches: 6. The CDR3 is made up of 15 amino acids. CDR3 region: CASSPRQGDNSPLHF. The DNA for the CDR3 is TGTGCCAGTAGTCCGAGACAGGGGGACAATTCACCCCTCCACTTT. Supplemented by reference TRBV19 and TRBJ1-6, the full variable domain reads DGGITQSPKYLFRKEGQNVTLSCEQNLNHDAMYWYRQDPGQGLRLIYYSQIVNDFQKGDIAEGYSVSREKKESFPLTVTSAQKNPTAFYLCASSPRQGDNSPLHFGNGTRLTVT.

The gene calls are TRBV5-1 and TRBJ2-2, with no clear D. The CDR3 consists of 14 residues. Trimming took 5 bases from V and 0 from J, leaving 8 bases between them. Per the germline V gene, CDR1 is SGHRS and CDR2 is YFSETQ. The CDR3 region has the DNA TGCGCCAGCAGTCGGGCAGCGAACACCGGGGAGCTGTTTTTT. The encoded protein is CASSRAANTGELFF. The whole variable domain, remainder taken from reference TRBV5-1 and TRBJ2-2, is KAGVTQTPRYLIKTRGQQVTLSCSPISGHRSVSWYQQTPGQGLQFLFEYFSETQRNKGNFPGRFSGRQFSNSRSEMNVSTLELGDSALYLCASSRAANTGELFFGEGSRLTVL.

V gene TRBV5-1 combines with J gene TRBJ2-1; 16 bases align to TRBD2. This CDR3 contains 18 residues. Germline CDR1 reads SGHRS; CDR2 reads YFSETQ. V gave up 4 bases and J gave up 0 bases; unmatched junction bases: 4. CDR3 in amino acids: CASSPGLAGGSSYNEQFF. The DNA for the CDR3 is TGCGCCAGCAGCCCGGGACTAGCGGGAGGGAGCTCCTACAATGAGCAGTTCTTC.

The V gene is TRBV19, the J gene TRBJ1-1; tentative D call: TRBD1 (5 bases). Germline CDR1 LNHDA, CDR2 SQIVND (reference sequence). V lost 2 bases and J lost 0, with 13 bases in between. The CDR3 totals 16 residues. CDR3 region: CASSISQGRMNTEAFF. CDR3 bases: TGTGCCAGTAGTATAAGCCAGGGACGGATGAACACTGAAGCTTTCTTT.

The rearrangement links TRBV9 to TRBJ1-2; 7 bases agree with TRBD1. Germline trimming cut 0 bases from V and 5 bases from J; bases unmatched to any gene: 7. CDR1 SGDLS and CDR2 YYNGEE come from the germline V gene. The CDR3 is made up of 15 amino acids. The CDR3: CASSVGAGGGYGYTF. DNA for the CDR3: TGTGCCAGCAGCGTAGGAGCAGGGGGAGGGTATGGCTACACCTTC.

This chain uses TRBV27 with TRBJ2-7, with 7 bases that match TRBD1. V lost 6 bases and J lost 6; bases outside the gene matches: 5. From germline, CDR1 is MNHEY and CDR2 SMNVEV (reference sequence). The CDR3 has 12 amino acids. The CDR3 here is CASSRQGGEQYF. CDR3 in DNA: TGTGCCAGCAGCCGACAGGGCGGCGAGCAGTACTTC.

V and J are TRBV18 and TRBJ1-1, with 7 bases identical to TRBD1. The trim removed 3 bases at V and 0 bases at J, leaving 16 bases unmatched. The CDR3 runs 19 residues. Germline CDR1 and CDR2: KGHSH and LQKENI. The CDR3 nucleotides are TGTGCCAGCTCACCGTTTATAAGGACAGGATCATCCCTGAACACTGAAGCTTTCTTT. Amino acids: CASSPFIRTGSSLNTEAFF.

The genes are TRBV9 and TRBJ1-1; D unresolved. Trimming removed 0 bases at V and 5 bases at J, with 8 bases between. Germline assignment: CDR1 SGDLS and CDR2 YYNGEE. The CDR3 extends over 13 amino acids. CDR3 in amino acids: CASSVDQWTEAFF. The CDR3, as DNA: TGTGCCAGCAGCGTAGATCAGTGGACTGAAGCTTTCTTT.

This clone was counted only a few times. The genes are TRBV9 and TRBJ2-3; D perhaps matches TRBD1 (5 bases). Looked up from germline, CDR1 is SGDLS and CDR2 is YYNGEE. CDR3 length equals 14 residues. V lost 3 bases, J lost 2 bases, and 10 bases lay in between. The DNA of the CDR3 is TGTGCCAGCAGCGCGCAGGGTTTCACAGATACGCAGTATTTT. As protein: CASSAQGFTDTQYF. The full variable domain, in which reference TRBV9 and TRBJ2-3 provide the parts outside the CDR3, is DSGVTQTPKHLITATGQRVTLRCSPRSGDLSVYWYQQSLDQGLQFLIQYYNGEERAKGNILERFSAQQFPDLHSELNLSSLELGDSALYFCASSAQGFTDTQYFGPGTRLTVL.

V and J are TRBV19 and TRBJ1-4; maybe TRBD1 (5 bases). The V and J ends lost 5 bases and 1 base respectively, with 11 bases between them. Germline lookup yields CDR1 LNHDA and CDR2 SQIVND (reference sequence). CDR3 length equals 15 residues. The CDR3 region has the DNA TGTGCCAGTAGTTATCAGGGCGTAACTAATGAAAAACTGTTTTTT. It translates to CASSYQGVTNEKLFF.

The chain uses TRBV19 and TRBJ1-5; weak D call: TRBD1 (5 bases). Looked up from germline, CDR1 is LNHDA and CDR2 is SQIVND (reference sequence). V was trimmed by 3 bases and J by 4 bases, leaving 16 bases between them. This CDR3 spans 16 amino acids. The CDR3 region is CASSIPSNRLNQPQHF. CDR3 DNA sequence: TGTGCCAGTAGTATCCCAAGTAACAGGCTAAATCAGCCCCAGCATTTT. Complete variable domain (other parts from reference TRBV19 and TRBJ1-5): DGGITQSPKYLFRKEGQNVTLSCEQNLNHDAMYWYRQDPGQGLRLIYYSQIVNDFQKGDIAEGYSVSREKKESFPLTVTSAQKNPTAFYLCASSIPSNRLNQPQHFGDGTRLSIL.

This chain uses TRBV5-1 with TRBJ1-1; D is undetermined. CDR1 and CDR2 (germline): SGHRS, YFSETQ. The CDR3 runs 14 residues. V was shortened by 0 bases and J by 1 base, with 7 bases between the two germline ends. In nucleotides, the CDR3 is TGCGCCAGCAGCTTGGTTACGGGGAACACTGAAGCTTTCTTT. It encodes CASSLVTGNTEAFF.

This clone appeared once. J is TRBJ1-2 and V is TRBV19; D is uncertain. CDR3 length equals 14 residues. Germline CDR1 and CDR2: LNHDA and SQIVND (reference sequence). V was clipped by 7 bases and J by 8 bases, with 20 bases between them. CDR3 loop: CASTISWGSGGYTF. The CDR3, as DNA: TGTGCCAGTACCATATCCTGGGGATCGGGGGGCTACACCTTC.

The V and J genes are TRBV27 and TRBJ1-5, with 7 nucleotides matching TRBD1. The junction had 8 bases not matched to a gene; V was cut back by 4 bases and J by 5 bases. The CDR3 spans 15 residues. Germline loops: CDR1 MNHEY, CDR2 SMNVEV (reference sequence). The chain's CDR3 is CASSSLTGVDQPQHF. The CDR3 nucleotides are TGTGCCAGCAGTTCCCTAACAGGGGTCGATCAGCCCCAGCATTTT.

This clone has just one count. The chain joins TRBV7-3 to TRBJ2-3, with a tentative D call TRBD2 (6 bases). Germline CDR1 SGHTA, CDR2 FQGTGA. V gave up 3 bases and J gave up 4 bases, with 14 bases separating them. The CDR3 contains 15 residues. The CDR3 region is CASSLWAGSSDTQYF. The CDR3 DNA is TGTGCCAGCAGCTTGTGGGCGGGATCCTCAGATACGCAGTATTTT.

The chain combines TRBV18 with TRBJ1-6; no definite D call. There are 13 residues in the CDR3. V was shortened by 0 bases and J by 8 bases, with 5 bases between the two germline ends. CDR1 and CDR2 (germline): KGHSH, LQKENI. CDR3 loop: CASSPPTDSPLHF. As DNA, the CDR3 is TGTGCCAGCTCACCACCCACGGATTCACCCCTCCACTTT.

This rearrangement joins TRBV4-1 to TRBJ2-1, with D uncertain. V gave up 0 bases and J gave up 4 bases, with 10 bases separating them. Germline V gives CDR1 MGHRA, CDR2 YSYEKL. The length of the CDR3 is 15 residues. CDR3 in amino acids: CASSQERLNYNEQFF. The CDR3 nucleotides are TGCGCCAGCAGCCAAGAAAGATTAAATTACAATGAGCAGTTCTTC.

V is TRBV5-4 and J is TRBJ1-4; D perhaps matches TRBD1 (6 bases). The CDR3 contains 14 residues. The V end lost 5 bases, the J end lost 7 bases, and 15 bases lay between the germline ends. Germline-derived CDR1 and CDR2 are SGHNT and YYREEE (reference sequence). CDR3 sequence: CASRPGVQGEKLFF. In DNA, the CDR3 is TGTGCCAGCAGACCAGGGGTGCAGGGTGAAAAACTGTTTTTT.